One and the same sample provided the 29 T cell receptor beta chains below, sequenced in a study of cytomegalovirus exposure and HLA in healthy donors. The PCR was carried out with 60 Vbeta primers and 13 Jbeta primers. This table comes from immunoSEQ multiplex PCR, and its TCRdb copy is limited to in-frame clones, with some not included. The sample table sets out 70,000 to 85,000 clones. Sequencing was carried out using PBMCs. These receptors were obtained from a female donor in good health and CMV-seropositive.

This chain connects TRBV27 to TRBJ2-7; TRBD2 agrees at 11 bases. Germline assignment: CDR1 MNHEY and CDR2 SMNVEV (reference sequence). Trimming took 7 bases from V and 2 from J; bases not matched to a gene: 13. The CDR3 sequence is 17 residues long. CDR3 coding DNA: TGTGCCAGCAATTCAGGGGAGGGGACTAGCGGACCCTACGAGCAGTACTTC. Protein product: CASNSGEGTSGPYEQYF.

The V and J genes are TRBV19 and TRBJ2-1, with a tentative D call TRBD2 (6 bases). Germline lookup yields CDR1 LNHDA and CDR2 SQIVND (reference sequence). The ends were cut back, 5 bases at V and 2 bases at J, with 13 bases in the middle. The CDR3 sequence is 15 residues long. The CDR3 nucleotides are TGTGCCAGTAGTCTCATTGCGGGACCCTACAATGAGCAGTTCTTC. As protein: CASSLIAGPYNEQFF.

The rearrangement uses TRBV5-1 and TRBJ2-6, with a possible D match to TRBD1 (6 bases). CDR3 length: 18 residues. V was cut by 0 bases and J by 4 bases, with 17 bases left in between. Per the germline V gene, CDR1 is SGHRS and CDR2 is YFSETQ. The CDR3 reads CASSLAGVGAWGANVLTF. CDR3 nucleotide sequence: TGCGCCAGCAGCTTGGCGGGTGTGGGGGCGTGGGGGGCCAACGTCCTGACTTTC.

CDR3 in DNA: TGTGCCTGGAAGACGGTCCGGGAGACTGAAGCTTTCTTT. This sequence encodes CAWKTVRETEAFF. The chain couples TRBV30 to TRBJ1-1; D ambiguous. Germline V gives CDR1 GTSNPN, CDR2 SVGIG (reference sequence). CDR3 length equals 13 residues. Trimming left V 4 bases short and J 5 bases short, with 14 bases between.

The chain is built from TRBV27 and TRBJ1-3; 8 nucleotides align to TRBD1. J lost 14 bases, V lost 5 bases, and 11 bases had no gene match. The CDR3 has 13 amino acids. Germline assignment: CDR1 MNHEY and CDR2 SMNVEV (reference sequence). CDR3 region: CASSIDRDRTLYF. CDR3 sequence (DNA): TGTGCCAGCAGTATAGACCGGGACAGGACACTATATTTT.

The CDR3 DNA follows: TGTGCCAGCAGTTACGGGGACAGGGAGGGAGAAAAACTGTTTTTT. This codes for CASSYGDREGEKLFF. The rearrangement joins TRBV6-6 to TRBJ1-4, with TRBD1 identical over 9 bases. This CDR3 has 15 residues. Germline V gene data show CDR1 as MNHNY and CDR2 as SVGAGI (reference sequence). V dropped 2 bases and J dropped 8; count of bases not matched to a gene: 6.

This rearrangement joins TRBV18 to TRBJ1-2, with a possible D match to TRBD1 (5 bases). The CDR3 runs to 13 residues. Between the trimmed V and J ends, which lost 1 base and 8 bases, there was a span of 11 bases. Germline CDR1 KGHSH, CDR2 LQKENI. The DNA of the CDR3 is TGTGCCAGCTCACCACGGGGGACTGAGGGCTACACCTTC. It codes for CASSPRGTEGYTF.

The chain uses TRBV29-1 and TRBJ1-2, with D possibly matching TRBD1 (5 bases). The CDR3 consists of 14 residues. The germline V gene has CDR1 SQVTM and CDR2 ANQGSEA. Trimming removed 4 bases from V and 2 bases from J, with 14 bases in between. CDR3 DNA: TGCAGCGTTGGGGGGGGACGGGGAAACTATGGCTACACCTTC. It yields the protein CSVGGGRGNYGYTF.

The CDR3 protein is CASSLSGTGNSPLHF. CDR3 bases: TGCGCCAGCAGCTTGTCTGGGACAGGGAATTCACCCCTCCACTTT. This chain uses TRBV5-1 with TRBJ1-6; 9 bases match TRBD1. Germline loops: CDR1 SGHRS, CDR2 YFSETQ. The CDR3 sequence is 15 residues long. After removal of 1 base from V and 7 bases from J, the junction contained 3 bases not matched to a gene.

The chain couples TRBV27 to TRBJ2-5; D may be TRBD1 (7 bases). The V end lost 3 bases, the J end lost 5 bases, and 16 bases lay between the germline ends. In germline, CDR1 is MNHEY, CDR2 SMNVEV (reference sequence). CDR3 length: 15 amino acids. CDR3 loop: CASSLRQGGRETQYF. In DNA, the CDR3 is TGTGCCAGCAGTTTGCGACAGGGAGGAAGGGAGACCCAGTACTTC.

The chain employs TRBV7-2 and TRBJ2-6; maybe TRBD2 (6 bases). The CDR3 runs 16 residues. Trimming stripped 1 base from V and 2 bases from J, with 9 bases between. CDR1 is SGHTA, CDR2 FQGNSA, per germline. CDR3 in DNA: TGTGCCAGCAGCTTAGTATCGGGAGCTGGGGCCAACGTCCTGACTTTC. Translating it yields CASSLVSGAGANVLTF.

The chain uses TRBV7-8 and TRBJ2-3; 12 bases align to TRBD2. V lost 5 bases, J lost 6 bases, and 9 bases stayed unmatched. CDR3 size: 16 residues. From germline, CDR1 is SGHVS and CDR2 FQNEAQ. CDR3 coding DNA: TGTGCCAGCAGCCCTACTAGCGGGAGGTCCGGGGATACGCAGTATTTT. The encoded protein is CASSPTSGRSGDTQYF.

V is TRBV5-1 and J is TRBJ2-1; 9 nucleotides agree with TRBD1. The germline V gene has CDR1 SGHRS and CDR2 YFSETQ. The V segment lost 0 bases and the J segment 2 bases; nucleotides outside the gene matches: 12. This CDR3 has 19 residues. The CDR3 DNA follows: TGCGCCAGCAGCTTGGAAATCCCCGGGACAGGGATTGCCTACAATGAGCAGTTCTTC. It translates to CASSLEIPGTGIAYNEQFF.

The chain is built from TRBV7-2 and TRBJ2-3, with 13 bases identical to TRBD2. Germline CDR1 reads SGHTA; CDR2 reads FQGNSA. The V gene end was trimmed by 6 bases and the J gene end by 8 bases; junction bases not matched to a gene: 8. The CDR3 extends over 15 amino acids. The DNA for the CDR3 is TGTGCCAGCAGTCGGACTAGCGGGGGATTTGGTACGCAGTATTTT. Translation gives CASSRTSGGFGTQYF.

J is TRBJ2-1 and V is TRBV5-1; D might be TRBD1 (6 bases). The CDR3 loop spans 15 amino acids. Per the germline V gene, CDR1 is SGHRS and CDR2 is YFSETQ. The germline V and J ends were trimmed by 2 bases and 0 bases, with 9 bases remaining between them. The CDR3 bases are TGCGCCAGCAGCTTCCAGGGGAGCTCCTACAATGAGCAGTTCTTC. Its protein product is CASSFQGSSYNEQFF.

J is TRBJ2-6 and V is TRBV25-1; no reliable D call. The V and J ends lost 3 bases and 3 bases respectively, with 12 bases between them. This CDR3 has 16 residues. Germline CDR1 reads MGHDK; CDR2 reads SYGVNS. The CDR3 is CASSDSSQVGANVLTF. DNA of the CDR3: TGTGCCAGCAGTGATTCGTCCCAGGTTGGGGCCAACGTCCTGACTTTC.

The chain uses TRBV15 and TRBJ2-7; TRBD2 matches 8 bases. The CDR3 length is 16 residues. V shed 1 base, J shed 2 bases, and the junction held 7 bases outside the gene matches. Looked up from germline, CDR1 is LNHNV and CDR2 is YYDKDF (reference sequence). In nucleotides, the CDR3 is TGTGCCACCAGCAGAGGACGGGGGGGCCCTACCTACGAGCAGTACTTC. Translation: CATSRGRGGPTYEQYF.

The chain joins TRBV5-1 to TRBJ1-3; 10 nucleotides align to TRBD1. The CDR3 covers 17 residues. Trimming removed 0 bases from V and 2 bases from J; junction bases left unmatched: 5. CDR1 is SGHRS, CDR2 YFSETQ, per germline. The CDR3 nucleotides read TGCGCCAGCAGCTTGGCAATAGGGACAGGGGCTGGAAACACCATATATTTT. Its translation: CASSLAIGTGAGNTIYF.

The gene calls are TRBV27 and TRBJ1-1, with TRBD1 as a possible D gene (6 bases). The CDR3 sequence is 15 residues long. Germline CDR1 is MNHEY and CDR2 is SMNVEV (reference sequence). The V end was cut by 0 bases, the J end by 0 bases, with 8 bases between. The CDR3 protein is CASSLSAGVNTEAFF. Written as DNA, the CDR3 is TGTGCCAGCAGTTTATCGGCAGGGGTGAACACTGAAGCTTTCTTT.

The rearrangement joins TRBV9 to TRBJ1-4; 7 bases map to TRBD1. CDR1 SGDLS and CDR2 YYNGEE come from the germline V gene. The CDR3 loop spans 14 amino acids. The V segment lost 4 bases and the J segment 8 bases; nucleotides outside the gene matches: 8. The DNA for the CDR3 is TGTGCCAGCAGCTACAGGGGAGGTTGGGAAAAACTGTTTTTT. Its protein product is CASSYRGGWEKLFF.

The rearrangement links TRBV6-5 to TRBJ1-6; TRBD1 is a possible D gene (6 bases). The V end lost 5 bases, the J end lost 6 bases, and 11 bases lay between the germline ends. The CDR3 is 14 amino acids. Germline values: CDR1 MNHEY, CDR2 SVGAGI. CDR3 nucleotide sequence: TGTGCCAGCAGTGTGGACAGCCTTAATTCACCCCTCCACTTT. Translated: CASSVDSLNSPLHF.

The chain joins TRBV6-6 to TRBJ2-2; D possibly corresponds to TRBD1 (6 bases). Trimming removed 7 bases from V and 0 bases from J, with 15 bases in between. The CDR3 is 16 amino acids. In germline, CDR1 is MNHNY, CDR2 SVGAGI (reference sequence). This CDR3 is CASNPDAGANTGELFF. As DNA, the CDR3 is TGTGCCAGCAACCCGGACGCAGGGGCGAACACCGGGGAGCTGTTTTTT.

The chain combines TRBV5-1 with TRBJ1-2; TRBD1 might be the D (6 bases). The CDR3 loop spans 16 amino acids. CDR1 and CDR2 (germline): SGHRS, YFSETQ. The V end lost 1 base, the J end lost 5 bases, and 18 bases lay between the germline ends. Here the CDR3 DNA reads TGCGCCAGCAGCTTGACCCTAGGACAGAACCTGTATGGCTACACCTTC. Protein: CASSLTLGQNLYGYTF.

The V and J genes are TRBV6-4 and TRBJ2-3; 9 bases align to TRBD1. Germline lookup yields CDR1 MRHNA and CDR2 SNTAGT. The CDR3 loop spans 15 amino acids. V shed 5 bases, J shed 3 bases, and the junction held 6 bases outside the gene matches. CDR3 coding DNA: TGTGCCAGCAGTCCGGGACAGGGCTTTACAGATACGCAGTATTTT. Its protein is CASSPGQGFTDTQYF.

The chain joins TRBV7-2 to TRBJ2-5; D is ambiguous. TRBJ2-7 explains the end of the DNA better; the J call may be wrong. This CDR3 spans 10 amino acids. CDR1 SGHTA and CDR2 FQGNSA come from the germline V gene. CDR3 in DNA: TGTGCCAGCGGAGACTACGAGCAGTACTTC. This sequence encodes CASGDYEQYF.

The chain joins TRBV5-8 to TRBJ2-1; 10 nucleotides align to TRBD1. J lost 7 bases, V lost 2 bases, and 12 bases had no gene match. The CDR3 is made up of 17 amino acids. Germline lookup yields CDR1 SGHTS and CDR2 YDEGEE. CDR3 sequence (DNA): TGTGCCAGCAGCTTTGTAGGTAACCGGGACAGGGGTAATGAGCAGTTCTTC. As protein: CASSFVGNRDRGNEQFF.

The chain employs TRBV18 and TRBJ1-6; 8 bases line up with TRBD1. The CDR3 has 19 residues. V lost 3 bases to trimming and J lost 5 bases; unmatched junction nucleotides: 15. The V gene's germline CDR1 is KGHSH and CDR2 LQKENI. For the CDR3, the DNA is TGTGCCAGCTCACCGATGAGTCAGGGGGCCGCGGTGGATAATTCACCCCTCCACTTT. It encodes CASSPMSQGAAVDNSPLHF.

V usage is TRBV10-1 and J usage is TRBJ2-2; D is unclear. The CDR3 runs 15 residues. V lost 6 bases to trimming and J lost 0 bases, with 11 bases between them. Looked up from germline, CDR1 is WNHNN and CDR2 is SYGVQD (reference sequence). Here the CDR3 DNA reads TGCGCCAGCAGACCCGACACCACGAACACCGGGGAGCTGTTTTTT. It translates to CASRPDTTNTGELFF.

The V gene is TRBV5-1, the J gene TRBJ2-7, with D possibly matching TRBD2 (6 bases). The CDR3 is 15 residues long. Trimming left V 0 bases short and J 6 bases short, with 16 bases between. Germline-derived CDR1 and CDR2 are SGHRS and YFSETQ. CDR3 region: CASSLVGGILGEQYF. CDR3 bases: TGCGCCAGCAGCTTGGTGGGGGGAATTTTGGGCGAGCAGTACTTC.